The 26 T cell receptor beta chains presented below share a single source sample, sequenced in a study of blood T cell repertoires in COVID-19. Method: immunoSEQ multiplex PCR; TCRdb's copy keeps in-frame clones and lacks some. The sample contains approximately 270,000 clones, approximately 85% of which appear only once. Sequenced: peripheral blood. These receptors were collected from a human donor with COVID-19, enrolled during active disease. The donor label of this sample is uncertain.

J is TRBJ2-3 and V is TRBV19; 7 nucleotides match TRBD1. J gave up 8 bases and V 4 bases, and 3 bases lay outside the gene matches. CDR3 length: 12 residues. Germline assignment: CDR1 LNHDA and CDR2 SQIVND (reference sequence). The CDR3 DNA is TGTGCCAGTAGTAACGACAGGGCTACGCAGTATTTT. It encodes CASSNDRATQYF.

The V gene is TRBV28, the J gene TRBJ1-3; TRBD1 is a possible D gene (6 bases). CDR1 is MDHEN and CDR2 is SYDVKM in the germline V gene. This CDR3 contains 18 residues. V lost 1 base and J 4 bases, leaving 20 bases between the germline ends. The DNA of the CDR3 is TGTGCCAGCAGTTTATATAATGGGGGGGCCCGGACGGGAAACACCATATATTTT. Residues: CASSLYNGGARTGNTIYF.

The chain has TRBV5-1 and TRBJ1-2; D not resolved. The CDR3 sequence is 14 residues long. The V end was cut by 1 base, the J end by 1 base, with 8 bases between. Germline V gene data show CDR1 as SGHRS and CDR2 as YFSETQ. The CDR3 spells CASSLLEDNYGYTF. In nucleotides, the CDR3 is TGCGCCAGCAGCTTGTTGGAGGATAACTATGGCTACACCTTC.

The CDR3 bases are TGTGCCAGCAGTGCCGGACAGGGATACAATCAGCCCCAGCATTTT. It translates to CASSAGQGYNQPQHF. The chain is built from TRBV6-6 and TRBJ1-5, with 8 bases that match TRBD1. The trim removed 5 bases at V and 3 bases at J, leaving 6 bases unmatched. The CDR3 spans 15 residues. The germline gives CDR1 MNHNY, CDR2 SVGAGI (reference sequence).

This clone came up a few times. J is TRBJ2-7 and V is TRBV2; maybe TRBD1 (6 bases). The germline V gene has CDR1 SNHLY and CDR2 FYNNEI. The length of the CDR3 is 14 residues. V dropped 6 bases and J dropped 1 base, with 13 bases sitting between them. The CDR3 bases are TGTGCCAGCAGCGGGACAATTTATTCCTACGAGCAGTACTTC. This codes for CASSGTIYSYEQYF.

This chain joins TRBV28 and TRBJ2-1, with D possibly TRBD2 on 5 matching bases. This CDR3 is built from 15 residues. Germline CDR1 MDHEN, CDR2 SYDVKM. V shed 7 bases and J shed 1 base, with 14 bases lying between them. CDR3 DNA: TGTGCCAGCACCCCCGTGGACTCTTCCTACAATGAGCAGTTCTTC. It specifies CASTPVDSSYNEQFF.

This chain links TRBV5-1 with TRBJ2-2; 8 nucleotides align to TRBD2. The germline gives CDR1 SGHRS, CDR2 YFSETQ. V lost 4 bases to trimming and J lost 3 bases; unmatched junction nucleotides: 2. CDR3 length: 14 residues. In DNA, the CDR3 is TGCGCCAGCAGCAGAGCGGGAGACACCGGGGAGCTGTTTTTT. This gives the protein CASSRAGDTGELFF.

The genes are TRBV9 and TRBJ2-2; perhaps TRBD1 as D (6 bases). This CDR3 contains 14 residues. Germline assignment: CDR1 SGDLS and CDR2 YYNGEE. Trimming took 4 bases from V and 5 from J, leaving 12 bases between them. The CDR3 DNA reads TGTGCCAGCAGCCCTCGGACAGAAACCGGGGAGCTGTTTTTT. This encodes CASSPRTETGELFF.

The chain joins TRBV7-3 to TRBJ2-5; perhaps TRBD2 as D (6 bases). The CDR3 sequence is 13 residues long. Germline loops: CDR1 SGHTA, CDR2 FQGTGA. V was clipped by 0 bases and J by 4 bases, with 6 bases between them. In DNA form, the CDR3 reads TGTGCCAGCAGCTTAACCGGGGGAGAGACCCAGTACTTC. Translated: CASSLTGGETQYF.

The chain employs TRBV5-1 and TRBJ1-4; TRBD1 aligns across 10 bases. Germline assignment: CDR1 SGHRS and CDR2 YFSETQ. CDR3 size: 16 residues. Trimming at V came to 2 bases and at J to 6 bases, leaving 7 bases not matched to a gene. The CDR3 sequence: CASSLSSGTGDEKLFF. The CDR3 DNA follows: TGCGCCAGCAGCTTAAGTTCCGGGACAGGGGATGAAAAACTGTTTTTT.

The J gene is TRBJ2-7, the V gene TRBV7-3; a weak D match, TRBD2 (5 bases). Germline assignment: CDR1 SGHTA and CDR2 FQGTGA. Between the trimmed V and J ends, which lost 3 bases and 7 bases, there was a span of 13 bases. The CDR3 length is 13 residues. CDR3 sequence (DNA): TGTGCCAGCAGCTTGGGGAGCCCAACAGAGCAGTACTTC. Translation: CASSLGSPTEQYF.

The V gene is TRBV29-1, the J gene TRBJ2-6, with 9 positions matching TRBD1. The CDR3 spans 19 residues. Germline V gives CDR1 SQVTM, CDR2 ANQGSEA. V shed 1 base, J shed 4 bases, and the junction held 14 bases outside the gene matches. The CDR3 sequence: CSVEVLWTGEGGGANVLTF. The CDR3 nucleotides read TGCAGCGTTGAAGTTCTATGGACAGGGGAAGGGGGAGGGGCCAACGTCCTGACTTTC.

V gene TRBV19 combines with J gene TRBJ2-1; D might be TRBD1 (5 bases). Per germline, CDR1 LNHDA and CDR2 SQIVND (reference sequence). CDR3 size: 12 residues. Trimming stripped 3 bases from V and 10 bases from J, with 10 bases between. In nucleotides, the CDR3 is TGTGCCAGTAGTATGGCAGGGTTCGAGCAGTTCTTC. This gives the protein CASSMAGFEQFF.

The count of this clone is one. The chain is built from TRBV28 and TRBJ1-1; no definite D call. Germline V CDR1 and CDR2: MDHEN, SYDVKM. The V end was cut by 3 bases, the J end by 2 bases, with 28 bases between. This CDR3 has 20 amino acids. The CDR3 DNA reads TGTGCCAGCAGTTTTAACTCTGACTGGTCACTTCGTTTGGGTAACACTGAAGCTTTCTTT. Translating gives CASSFNSDWSLRLGNTEAFF.

The V gene is TRBV29-1, the J gene TRBJ2-1; no firm D call. The germline gives CDR1 SQVTM, CDR2 ANQGSEA. This CDR3 contains 12 residues. Trimming stripped 7 bases from V and 3 bases from J, with 10 bases between. CDR3 sequence (DNA): TGCAGCGCCGATCCAGGCTACAATGAGCAGTTCTTC. Its translation is CSADPGYNEQFF.

This clone turned up a few times. The V call is TRBV5-4, the J call TRBJ2-7; unclear D gene. V was clipped by 2 bases and J by 6 bases, with 18 bases between them. Germline V gives CDR1 SGHNT, CDR2 YYREEE (reference sequence). The CDR3 loop spans 15 amino acids. The CDR3 DNA sequence: TGTGCCAGCAGCTTAGGAGTAAGCGAGGTCTTCGAGCAGTACTTC. Translated, it gives CASSLGVSEVFEQYF.

V gene TRBV2 combines with J gene TRBJ1-3; D unresolved. This CDR3 spans 15 amino acids. Germline CDR1 and CDR2: SNHLY and FYNNEI. The V and J ends lost 1 base and 4 bases respectively, with 11 bases between them. As DNA, the CDR3 is TGTGCCAGCAGTGAAGGGGAGGGAGGAGGAAACACCATATATTTT. This translates into CASSEGEGGGNTIYF.

The gene calls are TRBV2 and TRBJ2-7; 15 positions agree with TRBD2. V gave up 8 bases and J gave up 5 bases; unmatched junction bases: 10. The germline V gene has CDR1 SNHLY and CDR2 FYNNEI. This CDR3 contains 16 residues. The CDR3 DNA sequence: TGTGCCAGCGGAACCGGGACTAGCGGGAGGTACGACGAGCAGTACTTC. Translated, it gives CASGTGTSGRYDEQYF.

The chain links TRBV12-3 or TRBV12-4 to TRBJ1-5; D gene unclear. Deletions cut 6 bases from V and 3 bases from J, with 9 bases between. This CDR3 comprises 13 residues. CDR3 nucleotides: TGTGCCAGCAGCAGAACGTACAATCAGCCCCAGCATTTT. Its translation: CASSRTYNQPQHF.

The V gene is TRBV6-5, the J gene TRBJ1-1, with a tentative D call TRBD1 (6 bases). The CDR3 has 15 amino acids. Germline V CDR1 and CDR2: MNHEY, SVGAGI. Trimming removed 6 bases at V and 5 bases at J, with 19 bases between. The CDR3 region is CASRRGGHAGTEAFF. CDR3 nucleotide sequence: TGTGCCAGCAGGCGCGGGGGCCACGCGGGGACTGAAGCTTTCTTT.

The chain joins TRBV9 to TRBJ2-7, with D unresolved. CDR3 length: 16 amino acids. Germline CDR1 and CDR2: SGDLS and YYNGEE. With 0 bases removed from V and 2 bases from J, the gap between germline ends came to 15 bases. DNA of the CDR3: TGTGCCAGCAGCGTAGGAGTTGGGCGCACACCCTACGAGCAGTACTTC. This translates into CASSVGVGRTPYEQYF.

The V and J genes are TRBV6-5 and TRBJ2-3; D might be TRBD2 (5 bases). The germline gives CDR1 MNHEY, CDR2 SVGAGI. With 6 bases removed from V and 3 bases from J, the gap between germline ends came to 16 bases. The CDR3 is made up of 15 amino acids. The CDR3 DNA reads as TGTGCCAGCAGGATGGGTACCGGGGAAACAGATACGCAGTATTTT. Its protein is CASRMGTGETDTQYF.

The chain uses TRBV6-2 or TRBV6-3 and TRBJ1-5; 7 nucleotides match TRBD1. The CDR3 spans 17 residues. Per the germline V gene, CDR1 is MNHEY and CDR2 is SVGEGT. The V gene end was trimmed by 8 bases and the J gene end by 0 bases; junction bases not matched to a gene: 13. CDR3 amino acids: CASGPRTGGNSNQPQHF. For the CDR3, the DNA is TGTGCCAGCGGCCCTCGGACAGGCGGGAATAGCAATCAGCCCCAGCATTTT.

The chain carries TRBV5-1 and TRBJ2-3, with 7 bases fitting TRBD2. This CDR3 region has 16 residues. The trim removed 0 bases at V and 0 bases at J, leaving 4 bases unmatched. Germline values: CDR1 SGHRS, CDR2 YFSETQ. This CDR3 reads CASSLGGDYSTDTQYF. The CDR3 DNA sequence: TGCGCCAGCAGCTTGGGTGGGGACTATAGCACAGATACGCAGTATTTT. Filled out from reference TRBV5-1 and TRBJ2-3, the complete variable domain reads KAGVTQTPRYLIKTRGQQVTLSCSPISGHRSVSWYQQTPGQGLQFLFEYFSETQRNKGNFPGRFSGRQFSNSRSEMNVSTLELGDSALYLCASSLGGDYSTDTQYFGPGTRLTVL.

The CDR3 region is CASSQLVEQYF. The CDR3 coding sequence is TGTGCCAGCAGCCAATTAGTCGAGCAGTACTTC. V is TRBV7-9 and J is TRBJ2-7; no clear D gene. The CDR3 is 11 residues long. From germline, CDR1 is SEHNR and CDR2 FQNEAQ (reference sequence). The V gene lost 5 bases and the J gene lost 6 bases, with 8 bases spanning the gap.

The genes are TRBV7-9 and TRBJ1-2; D is possibly TRBD1 (5 bases). Germline V gene data show CDR1 as SEHNR and CDR2 as FQNEAQ (reference sequence). The V end lost 1 base, the J end lost 8 bases, and 11 bases lay between the germline ends. CDR3 length: 13 residues. CDR3 bases: TGTGCCAGCAGCTTAGAGCAGGGCTTCGGCTACACCTTC. Translation: CASSLEQGFGYTF.